The 6 T cell receptor beta chains below come from one sample, sequenced in a study of T-cell memory formation after mild COVID-19. From the 5' RACE reads, TCRdb called clonotypes with MiXCR, one entry per CDR3 protein. The data contain approximately 44,000 distinct CDR3 sequences, 7.3% of them seen just once; the ten biggest clones take up about 1.5%. The specimen sequenced was PBMCs or a T cell subset sorted from them (not recorded which). These receptor sequences come from a man aged 18 to 35 who had mild COVID-19 (a few samples of this study predate the infection). Cell type and time point are not known.

The CDR3 loop is CATNLWGFGQYV. The CDR3 DNA sequence: TGTGCCACCAACCTTTGGGGTTTCGGGCAGTACGTC. V and J are TRBV21-1 and TRBJ2-7. TRBV21-1 is termed a pseudogene. This CDR3 spans 12 amino acids.

This clonotype was picked up a small number of times. The chain combines TRBV2 with TRBJ2-1; D gene ambiguous. This CDR3 is built from 15 residues. Germline assignment: CDR1 SNHLY and CDR2 FYNNEI. V lost 6 bases, J lost 0 bases, and 12 bases lay in between. CDR3 in DNA: TGTGCCAGCAGCCTACTTGGGCGCTCCTACAATGAGCAGTTCTTC. Protein: CASSLLGRSYNEQFF.

This clonotype has only a few counts. The chain combines TRBV11-2 with TRBJ1-1, with D perhaps TRBD1 (6 bases). The germline V gene encodes CDR1 SGHAT and CDR2 FQNNGV. The V end was cut by 2 bases, the J end by 8 bases, with 9 bases between. The CDR3 loop spans 12 amino acids. CDR3 sequence reads: CASSLSTGEAFF. CDR3 coding DNA: TGTGCCAGCAGCTTAAGTACAGGGGAAGCTTTCTTT.

This clonotype occurred a few times. At one of its ends the junction is not consistent with the germline gene, which may arise from a read error. This chain links TRBV7-7 with TRBJ2-5, with TRBD1 matching over 7 bases. There are 14 residues in the CDR3. The germline CDR1 and CDR2 sequences are SSHAT and FNYEAQ (reference sequence). The CDR3 nucleotides are TGTGCTAGCAGCCTGACAGGGCCGGTAGAGACCCAGTACTTC. This sequence encodes CASSLTGPVETQYF.

This clonotype was counted ten times or more. The genes are TRBV5-6 and TRBJ2-5; D call uncertain. Germline V gene data show CDR1 as SGHDT and CDR2 as YYEEEE. Trimming removed 0 bases from V and 13 bases from J, with 13 bases in between. The CDR3 sequence is 12 residues long. DNA of the CDR3: TGTGCCAGCAGCTTGGCTATAGGGCCAGCGTACTTC. This gives the protein CASSLAIGPAYF.

This clonotype is medium-sized. CDR3: CASSLVVSISAGGETQYF. The CDR3 coding sequence is TGTGCCAGCAGCTTAGTTGTTTCAATCAGCGCGGGGGGAGAGACCCAGTACTTC. J is TRBJ2-5 and V is TRBV7-2, with 8 positions matching TRBD2. There are 18 residues in the CDR3. Germline values: CDR1 SGHTA, CDR2 FQGNSA. The trim removed 1 base at V and 4 bases at J, leaving 14 bases unmatched.